There are a few counts of the clone carrying this TCR beta chain. Its antigen is unidentified. The sample belongs to a study of breast tumors, draining lymph nodes, adjacent tissues. Study conclusions and caveats: Luminal-like breast cancer showed significantly greater tumor-nontumor repertoire similarity than basal-like breast cancer did. Tumor TCR diversity was below lymph nodes but above nontumor tissue. That most tumor T cells come from lymph nodes remained unproven. The data were judged consistent with most tumor T cells coming from lymph node and expanding in tumor.

V was clipped by 4 bases and J by 6 bases, with 15 bases between them. The CDR3 has 14 amino acids. MiXCR, applied by TCRdb to the multiplex PCR reads, yields one record per CDR3 protein. Of about 180,000 distinct CDR3 sequences in the sample, roughly 30% are singletons; the top ten hold around 4.5%. Axillary draining lymph nodes of breast cancer patients supplied the node samples. This sequence joins TRBV12-3 or TRBV12-4 and TRBJ1-1, with TRBD1 as a possible D gene (5 bases). This clonotype was obtained from a female donor with breast cancer. Some clones in this sample may be carry-over from other donors' samples. The sample taken for sequencing was axillary lymph node tissue. The CDR3 protein is CASSSGTPGAEAFF. CDR3 in DNA: TGTGCCAGCAGTTCGGGGACCCCGGGCGCTGAAGCTTTCTTT.